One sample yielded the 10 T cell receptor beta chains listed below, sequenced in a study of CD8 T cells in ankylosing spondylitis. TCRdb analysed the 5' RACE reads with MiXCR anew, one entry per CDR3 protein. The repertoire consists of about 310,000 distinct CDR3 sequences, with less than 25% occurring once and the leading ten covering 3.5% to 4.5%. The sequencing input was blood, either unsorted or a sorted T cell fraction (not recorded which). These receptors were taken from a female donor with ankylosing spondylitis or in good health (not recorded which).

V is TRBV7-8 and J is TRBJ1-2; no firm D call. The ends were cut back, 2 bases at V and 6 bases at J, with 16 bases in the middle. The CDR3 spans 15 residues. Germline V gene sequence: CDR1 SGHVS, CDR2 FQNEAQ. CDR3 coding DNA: TGTGCCAGCAGCTTACAAGTAGCGTTCCAAGATGGCTACACCTTC. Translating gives CASSLQVAFQDGYTF.

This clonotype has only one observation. In DNA form, the CDR3 reads TGCAGTGAGCACAGCCTCCTCTACGAGCAGTACTTC. The encoded protein is CSEHSLLYEQYF. The rearrangement links TRBV20-1 to TRBJ2-7; D is uncertain. CDR1 and CDR2 from the germline V gene are DFQATT and SNEGSKA (reference sequence). The CDR3 extends over 12 amino acids. The germline V and J ends were trimmed by 7 bases and 3 bases, with 13 bases remaining between them.

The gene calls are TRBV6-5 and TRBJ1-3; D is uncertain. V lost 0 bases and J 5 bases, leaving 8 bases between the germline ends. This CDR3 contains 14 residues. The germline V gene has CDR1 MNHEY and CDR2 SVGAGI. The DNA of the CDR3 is TGTGCCAGCAGTTACTCGAAAGTGAGAAACACCATATATTTT. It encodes CASSYSKVRNTIYF.

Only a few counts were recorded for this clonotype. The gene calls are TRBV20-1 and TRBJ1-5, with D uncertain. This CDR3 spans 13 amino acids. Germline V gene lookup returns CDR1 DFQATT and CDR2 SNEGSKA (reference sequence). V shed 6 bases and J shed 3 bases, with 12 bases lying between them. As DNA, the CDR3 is TGCAGTGCGTCAGGTGGCAACAATCAGCCCCAGCATTTT. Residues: CSASGGNNQPQHF.

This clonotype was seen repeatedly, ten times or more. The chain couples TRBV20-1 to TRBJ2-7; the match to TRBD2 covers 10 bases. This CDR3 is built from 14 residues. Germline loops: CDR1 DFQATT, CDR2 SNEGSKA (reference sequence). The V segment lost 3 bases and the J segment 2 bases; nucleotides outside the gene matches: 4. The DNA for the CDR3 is TGCAGTGCTAGGGTGACTAGCGGGCCCTACGAGCAGTACTTC. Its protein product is CSARVTSGPYEQYF.

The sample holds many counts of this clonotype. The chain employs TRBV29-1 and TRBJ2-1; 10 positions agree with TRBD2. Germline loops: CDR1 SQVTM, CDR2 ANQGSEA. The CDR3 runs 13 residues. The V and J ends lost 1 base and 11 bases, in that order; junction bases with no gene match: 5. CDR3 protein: CSVEASGSGQQFF. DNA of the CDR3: TGCAGCGTTGAAGCTAGCGGGAGTGGTCAGCAGTTCTTC.

CDR3 residues: CASRGYQGTGELFF. DNA for the CDR3: TGTGCCAGCAGGGGCTACCAGGGCACCGGGGAGCTGTTTTTT. This rearrangement joins TRBV7-2 to TRBJ2-2; a weak D match, TRBD1 (5 bases). V gave up 6 bases and J gave up 4 bases, with 12 bases separating them. Germline V gene sequence: CDR1 SGHTA, CDR2 FQGNSA. The CDR3 is made up of 14 amino acids. Variable domain in full (rest from reference TRBV7-2 and TRBJ2-2): GAGVSQSPSNKVTEKGKDVELRCDPISGHTALYWYRQSLGQGLEFLIYFQGNSAPDKSGLPSDRFSAERTGGSVSTLTIQRTQQEDSAVYLCASRGYQGTGELFFGEGSRLTVL.

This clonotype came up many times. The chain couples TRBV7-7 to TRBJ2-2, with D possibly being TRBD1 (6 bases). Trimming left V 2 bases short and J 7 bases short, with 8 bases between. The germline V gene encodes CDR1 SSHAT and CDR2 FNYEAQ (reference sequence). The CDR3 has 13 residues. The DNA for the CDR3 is TGTGCCAGCAGCTTAAAACAGGGCGGGGAGCTGTTTTTT. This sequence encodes CASSLKQGGELFF.

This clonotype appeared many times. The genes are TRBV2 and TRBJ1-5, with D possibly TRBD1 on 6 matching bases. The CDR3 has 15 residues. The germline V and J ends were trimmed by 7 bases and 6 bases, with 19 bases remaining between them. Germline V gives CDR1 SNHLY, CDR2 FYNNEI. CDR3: CASTPEGGRGQPQHF. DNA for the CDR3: TGTGCCAGCACCCCTGAAGGGGGTCGTGGTCAGCCCCAGCATTTT.

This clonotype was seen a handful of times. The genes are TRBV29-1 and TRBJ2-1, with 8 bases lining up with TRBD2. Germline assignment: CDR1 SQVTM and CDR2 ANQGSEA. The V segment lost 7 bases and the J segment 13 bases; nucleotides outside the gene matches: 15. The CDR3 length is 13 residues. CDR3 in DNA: TGCAGCGCCCTCCCCCTTCCTAGCGGGCTTCAGTTCTTC. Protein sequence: CSALPLPSGLQFF.